This T cell receptor beta chain is from a study of shared clonotypes between healthy human individuals. Study-wide context: Ranging from 18 to 49 in age, donors were two women and a few men. Used for every donor were three CD4 naive, three CD4 memory, two CD8 naive and one CD8 memory plate.

The V gene end was trimmed by 4 bases and the J gene end by 2 bases; junction bases not matched to a gene: 4. Germline assignment: CDR1 SNHLY and CDR2 FYNNEI. The CDR3 runs to 15 residues. A 200 ng quantity of DNA, 30,000 to 35,000 T cell genomes, went into the sorted-subset replicate PCRs. Assay: immunoSEQ multiplex PCR; the TCRdb copy retains only in-frame clones and omits some. The sample has some 2 million clones; about 95% are singletons. The sequenced sample was naive CD4+ T cells sorted from blood. Subset specified: CD45RA+ positively selected. The gene calls are TRBV2 and TRBJ2-1, with 8 bases lining up with TRBD2. This TCR was recovered from a man aged 18 to 30 in good health. In DNA form, the CDR3 reads TGTGCCAGCAGTGGGGTAGCGGGAACCTACAATGAGCAGTTCTTC. Amino acids: CASSGVAGTYNEQFF.